These 17 T cell receptor beta chains were all obtained from the same sample, sequenced in a study of spatial heterogeneity in lung cancer. As to time point: sample taken at primary tumor resection. Whole RNA from tumor, nontumor lung or frozen PBMC was sequenced unsorted. TCRdb fed the 5' RACE reads into MiXCR, producing one record per CDR3 protein. This table holds 11,000 or so distinct CDR3 sequences, roughly 3.5% found once. Specimen: PBMCs, collected at surgery. The receptors were sampled from a female donor with early-stage non-small cell lung cancer.

In regard to this clonotype: A read error may be the cause here, since a much bigger clone is one base away. Being off target in a library aimed at alpha chains, this beta chain has a size of little meaning. CDR3 protein: CSASLGGRTDTQCF. CDR3 in DNA: TGCAGTGCTAGTTTAGGGGGTCGCACAGATACGCAGTGTTTT. The rearrangement joins TRBV20-1 to TRBJ2-3; D possibly corresponds to TRBD1 (6 bases). This CDR3 has 14 amino acids. From germline, CDR1 is DFQATT and CDR2 SNEGSKA (reference sequence).

In this sample, this clonotype turned up many times. The size of this beta chain means little, since it is a stray read in a library made for alpha chains. The chain couples TRBV10-3 to TRBJ2-3; 10 bases match TRBD1. CDR1 is ENHRY, CDR2 SYGVKD, per germline. V lost 5 bases and J lost 2; bases outside the gene matches: 4. The CDR3 runs 15 residues. The CDR3, as DNA: TGTGCCATCAGTTGGACAGGGGGTCACACAGATACGCAGTATTTT. Translation gives CAISWTGGHTDTQYF.

In its sample, this clonotype was seen many times. For a library built for alpha chains, this beta chain is a stray read; little rests on its size. The chain links TRBV7-9 to TRBJ1-4; D perhaps matches TRBD1 (5 bases). V lost 0 bases and J lost 10, with 15 bases in between. The CDR3 has 15 amino acids. In germline, CDR1 is SEHNR, CDR2 FQNEAQ (reference sequence). Here the CDR3 DNA reads TGTGCCAGCAGCTTAGCGGACGGGGGTGGCGGAAAACTGTTTTTT. The encoded protein is CASSLADGGGGKLFF.

Ten or more counts support this clonotype. A library prepared for alpha chains yielded this beta chain as an off-target read; its size is of little meaning. This chain connects TRBV12-3 or TRBV12-4 to TRBJ2-3; the D is unclear. CDR3 length: 14 amino acids. V lost 3 bases to trimming and J lost 2 bases, with 9 bases between them. CDR3 sequence (DNA): TGTGCCAGCAGTTTTGACGGAACCACAGATACGCAGTATTTT. Translation: CASSFDGTTDTQYF.

This clonotype was observed many times. A library made for alpha chains picked up this beta chain off target, so its size means little. The CDR3 reads CASSFLAGGQNEQFF. The CDR3 DNA is TGTGCCAGCAGTTTTCTAGCGGGGGGGCAAAATGAGCAGTTCTTC. J is TRBJ2-1 and V is TRBV6-5; TRBD2 matches at 12 bases. The CDR3 consists of 15 residues. Germline trimming cut 4 bases from V and 7 bases from J; bases unmatched to any gene: 5. Germline assignment: CDR1 MNHEY and CDR2 SVGAGI.

In regard to this clonotype: As an off-target read in a library built for alpha chains, this beta chain has a frequency of little significance. The V gene is TRBV12-3 or TRBV12-4, the J gene TRBJ1-1; D is unresolved. With 0 bases removed from V and 6 bases from J, the gap between germline ends came to 8 bases. This CDR3 contains 13 residues. The CDR3 here is CASSLAALPEAFF. CDR3 nucleotide sequence: TGTGCCAGCAGTTTAGCAGCGTTGCCTGAAGCTTTCTTT.

This clonotype was seen at least ten times. This beta chain is off target for a library built for alpha chains, so its abundance means little. J is TRBJ1-1 and V is TRBV20-1, with D possibly being TRBD1 (5 bases). The CDR3 loop spans 13 amino acids. Trimming pared 2 bases from V and 1 base from J, leaving 8 bases between. The germline V gene encodes CDR1 DFQATT and CDR2 SNEGSKA (reference sequence). The CDR3 DNA reads TGCAGTGCTAGATCCACAGGGAACACTGAAGCTTTCTTT. Its protein product is CSARSTGNTEAFF.

This clonotype was seen ten or more times. Within a library made for alpha chains, this beta chain is off target, and its count is uninformative. The rearrangement links TRBV5-5 to TRBJ2-3; weak D call: TRBD1 (6 bases). Germline V gene lookup returns CDR1 SGHKS and CDR2 YYEKEE (reference sequence). The V end lost 2 bases, the J end lost 1 base, and 8 bases lay between the germline ends. This CDR3 is 14 amino acids long. The CDR3 here is CASSFTGRTDTQYF. As DNA, the CDR3 is TGTGCCAGCAGCTTTACAGGGCGCACAGATACGCAGTATTTT.

This clonotype was found many times. This beta chain turned up in a library designed for alpha chains; as an off-target read, its abundance says little. The chain combines TRBV4-3 with TRBJ2-7; D remains unclear. The CDR3 spans 15 residues. Trimming shortened V by 4 bases and J by 5 bases, and 18 bases separated the two germline ends. CDR1 is LGHNA, CDR2 YSLEER, per germline. The CDR3 DNA sequence: TGCGCCAGCAGCCCTAGGGTGGAGCCCCTCCACGAGCAGTACTTC. Translated: CASSPRVEPLHEQYF.

This clonotype has ten or more counts. This beta chain turned up in a library designed for alpha chains; as an off-target read, its abundance says little. This sequence joins TRBV7-6 and TRBJ2-1; possibly TRBD2 for D (5 bases). CDR1 SGHVS and CDR2 FNYEAQ come from the germline V gene. Trimming cost V 5 bases and J 9 bases, with 14 bases left between them. There are 13 residues in the CDR3. The CDR3 here is CASSPLLVSEQFF. CDR3 DNA: TGTGCCAGCAGCCCCCTACTAGTGAGTGAGCAGTTCTTC.

As regards this clonotype: This beta chain is a stray read from a library made for alpha chains; its abundance is not meaningful. The rearrangement uses TRBV18 and TRBJ2-3; a weak D match, TRBD1 (6 bases). Germline CDR1 is KGHSH and CDR2 is LQKENI. The V end lost 0 bases, the J end lost 0 bases, and 16 bases lay between the germline ends. The CDR3 sequence is 18 residues long. CDR3 amino acids: CASSPPTGTRASTDTQYF. The CDR3 bases are TGTGCCAGCTCACCACCAACCGGGACAAGGGCTAGCACAGATACGCAGTATTTT.

With respect to this clonotype: With the library built for alpha chains, this beta chain is off target and its frequency is not meaningful. This chain joins TRBV20-1 and TRBJ2-7; TRBD2 matches at 7 bases. This CDR3 comprises 13 residues. CDR1 is DFQATT, CDR2 SNEGSKA, per germline (reference sequence). V gave up 1 base and J gave up 3 bases; unmatched junction bases: 3. The CDR3, as DNA: TGCAGTGCTAGAGTGGCGGGAGTCTACGAGCAGTACTTC. It translates to CSARVAGVYEQYF.

In this sample, this clonotype turned up many times. This beta chain represents an off-target read in a library built for alpha chains; its size is of limited meaning. V is TRBV12-3 or TRBV12-4 and J is TRBJ1-2; 10 bases agree with TRBD1. J gave up 4 bases and V 5 bases, and 7 bases lay outside the gene matches. The CDR3 sequence is 15 residues long. CDR3 in DNA: TGTGCCAGCAGTCAACAGACAGGGGGCGGCTATGGCTACACCTTC. This gives the protein CASSQQTGGGYGYTF.

About this clonotype: Since it is a stray read in a library aimed at alpha chains, this beta chain has a size that is not meaningful. CDR3 nucleotides: TGCAGTGCTAGCCCAGGGGGATCCTCTGGGGCCAACGTCCTGACTTTC. It is translated as CSASPGGSSGANVLTF. This chain connects TRBV20-1 to TRBJ2-6; 7 nucleotides agree with TRBD1. The CDR3 contains 16 residues. Germline V lookup: CDR1 DFQATT, CDR2 SNEGSKA (reference sequence). V was clipped by 3 bases and J by 0 bases; unmatched bases: 5.

This clonotype has at least ten counts. Because this beta chain is a stray read in a library intended to capture alpha chains, its abundance should not be given much weight. J is TRBJ1-2 and V is TRBV7-9; D gene ambiguous. The CDR3 is 16 residues long. V lost 4 bases and J lost 2, with 17 bases in between. Germline CDR1 is SEHNR and CDR2 is FQNEAQ (reference sequence). CDR3 protein: CASSSGFHSLNYGYTF. Written as DNA, the CDR3 is TGTGCCAGCAGCTCGGGGTTCCACAGTCTCAACTATGGCTACACCTTC.

This clonotype is medium-sized in the sample. This beta chain lies outside the target of a library built for alpha chains; its clone size means little. The chain couples TRBV11-2 to TRBJ2-2; TRBD2 is a possible D gene (6 bases). Germline V gene lookup returns CDR1 SGHAT and CDR2 FQNNGV. This CDR3 contains 17 residues. V dropped 4 bases and J dropped 0 bases, with 15 bases sitting between them. CDR3 coding DNA: TGTGCCAGCAGCTCAGGCCGGAGCGGGCCGAACACCGGGGAGCTGTTTTTT. Protein sequence: CASSSGRSGPNTGELFF.

This clonotype was recorded a few times. The library was built for alpha chains, so this beta chain is an off-target read and its size means little. This chain connects TRBV7-3 to TRBJ2-1; the D gene could be TRBD1 or TRBD2 (5 bases each). CDR1 SGHTA and CDR2 FQGTGA come from the germline V gene. Trimming cost V 2 bases and J 4 bases, with 9 bases left between them. The CDR3 is made up of 14 amino acids. In nucleotides, the CDR3 is TGTGCCAGCAGCTTAGACAGAGGGTACAATGAGCAGTTCTTC. Its protein product is CASSLDRGYNEQFF.